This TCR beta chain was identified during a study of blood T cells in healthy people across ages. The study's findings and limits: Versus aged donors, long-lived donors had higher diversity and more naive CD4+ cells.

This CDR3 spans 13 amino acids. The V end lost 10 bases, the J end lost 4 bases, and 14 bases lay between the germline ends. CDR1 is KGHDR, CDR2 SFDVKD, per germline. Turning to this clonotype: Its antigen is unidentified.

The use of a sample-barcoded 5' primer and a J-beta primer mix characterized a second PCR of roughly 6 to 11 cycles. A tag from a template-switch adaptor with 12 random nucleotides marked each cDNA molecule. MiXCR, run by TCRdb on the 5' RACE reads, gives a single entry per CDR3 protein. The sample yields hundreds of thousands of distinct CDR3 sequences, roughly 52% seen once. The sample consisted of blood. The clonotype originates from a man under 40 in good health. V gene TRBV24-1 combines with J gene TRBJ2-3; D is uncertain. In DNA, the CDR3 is TGTGCCACTAGTAGAGTCGAGGCAGATACGCAGTATTTT. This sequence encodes CATSRVEADTQYF.